The rows below give T cell receptor beta chains drawn from one sample of a study of metastatic and nonmetastatic thyroid tumors. MiXCR reprocessed the PCR reads for TCRdb. The table includes tens of thousands of clones, roughly a third detected once. Source material: tumor tissue. Receptors were obtained from a female donor with papillary thyroid cancer or a benign thyroid nodule (not recorded which). Some clones in this sample may be carry-over from other donors' samples. CDR3s include the opening cysteine and the closing phenylalanine or tryptophan. Fields, in order: J gene, clone size, D gene, V gene, CDR3 protein, CDR3 DNA. D genes are given only for firm matches. The listing skips clone size in some rows; elsewhere it reads once, few, many or a size class.

>TRBJ1-4|few|NA|TRBV6-2/TRBV6-3
CASSREKLFF
TGTGCCAGCAGTCGAGAAAAACTGTTTTTT
>TRBJ1-1|NA|TRBD1|TRBV20-1
CSASGQGANTEAFF
TGCAGTGCTAGCGGGCAGGGGGCGAACACTGAAGCTTTCTTT
>TRBJ2-7|NA|NA|TRBV20-1
CSASQVYEQYF
TGCAGTGCTTCACAGGTCTACGAGCAGTACTTC
>TRBJ2-7|NA|NA|TRBV20-1
CSARPIGGDYEQYF
TGCAGTGCTAGGCCGATAGGCGGGGACTACGAGCAGTACTTC
>TRBJ2-1|few|NA|TRBV6-1
CASSGDSFRYNEQFF
TGTGCCAGCAGTGGCGATTCCTTTCGTTACAATGAGCAGTTCTTC
>TRBJ1-2|NA|NA|TRBV30
CAWRGEVRGNYGYTF
TGTGCCTGGAGAGGAGAGGTCAGGGGAAACTATGGCTACACCTTC
>TRBJ2-1|NA|TRBD2|TRBV27
CASSLPGGSSYNEQFF
TGTGCCAGCAGTCTCCCGGGCGGGAGTAGTTACAATGAGCAGTTCTTC
>TRBJ2-7|few|NA|TRBV28
CASSSSEKQYF
TGTGCCAGCAGTTCCTCCGAAAAGCAGTACTTC
>TRBJ1-4|NA|NA|TRBV6-1
CASRDRDPATNEKLFF
TGTGCCAGCAGGGACCGGGACCCAGCAACTAATGAAAAACTGTTTTTT
>TRBJ1-1|NA|NA|TRBV12-3/TRBV12-4
CASSLYPNTEAFF
TGTGCCAGCAGTTTATATCCTAACACTGAAGCTTTCTTT
>TRBJ2-5|few|TRBD2|TRBV19
CASSNSGRATQYF
TGTGCCAGTAGTAATAGCGGGAGGGCGACCCAGTACTTC
>TRBJ1-6|NA|NA|TRBV11-3
CASSADRNNSPLHF
TGTGCCAGCAGCGCCGACAGGAATAATTCACCCCTCCACTTT
>TRBJ2-7|few|NA|TRBV2
CASSLNRDKDEQYF
TGTGCCAGCAGTTTAAACCGGGACAAAGACGAGCAGTACTTC
>TRBJ2-3|NA|NA|TRBV6-1
CASSAPSARDTQYF
TGTGCCAGCAGCGCGCCCAGCGCGCGGGATACGCAGTATTTT
>TRBJ1-6|NA|NA|TRBV28
CASSLRLVRNSPLHF
TGTGCCAGCAGTTTACGTCTTGTTCGGAATTCACCCCTCCACTTT
>TRBJ2-1|NA|NA|TRBV20-1
CSASRDTTYNEQFF
TGCAGTGCTAGTAGGGACACGACCTACAATGAGCAGTTCTTC
>TRBJ2-7|NA|TRBD2|TRBV6-6
CASSYLTSAYEQYF
TGTGCCAGCAGTTATTTGACTAGCGCCTACGAGCAGTACTTC
>TRBJ1-2|few|NA|TRBV6-1
CASSEALRVNYGYTF
TGTGCCAGCAGTGAAGCCTTAAGAGTTAACTATGGCTACACCTTC
>TRBJ1-2|NA|TRBD1|TRBV5-1
CASSLGQGPSSIRYGYTF
TGCGCCAGCAGCTTGGGACAGGGACCTTCCTCCATTCGGTATGGCTACACCTTC
>TRBJ2-3|NA|NA|TRBV5-1
CASSPWVRRTDTQYF
TGCGCCAGCAGCCCTTGGGTGCGACGGACAGATACGCAGTATTTT
>TRBJ1-2|NA|TRBD1|TRBV6-1
CASSGGQGSDGYTF
TGTGCCAGCAGTGGTGGACAGGGAAGCGATGGCTACACCTTC
>TRBJ2-7|NA|NA|TRBV20-1
CSARVGVQGEQYF
TGCAGTGCTAGAGTGGGGGTACAAGGAGAGCAGTACTTC
>TRBJ1-6|few|NA|TRBV6-1
CASTPDTLSPLHF
TGTGCCAGTACCCCAGACACCCTTTCACCCCTCCACTTT
>TRBJ2-7|few|NA|TRBV6-1
CASRVAAIYEQYF
TGTGCCAGCAGGGTGGCAGCAATCTACGAGCAGTACTTC
>TRBJ2-7|few|NA|TRBV6-6
CASSYDDSSYEQYF
TGTGCCAGCAGTTACGATGATAGCTCCTACGAGCAGTACTTC
>TRBJ1-2|NA|TRBD1|TRBV19
CASSMGDRSYGYTF
TGTGCCAGTAGTATGGGGGACAGGAGCTATGGCTACACCTTC
>TRBJ2-7|few|NA|TRBV6-1
CASWTTGITYEQYF
TGTGCCAGCTGGACGACAGGTATTACCTACGAGCAGTACTTC
>TRBJ1-3|NA|NA|TRBV18
CASSPRQEGNGNTIYF
TGTGCCAGCTCACCAAGGCAAGAAGGGAATGGAAACACCATATATTTT
>TRBJ2-1|many|TRBD1|TRBV6-1
CASKVRGQGGNEQFF
TGTGCCAGCAAAGTGAGGGGACAGGGGGGAAATGAGCAGTTCTTC
>TRBJ1-6|few|TRBD1|TRBV28
CASRGGQGNNSPLHF
TGTGCCAGCAGGGGCGGACAGGGAAATAATTCACCCCTCCACTTT
>TRBJ1-6|NA|TRBD1|TRBV28
CASSWTGYNSPLHF
TGTGCCAGCAGTTGGACAGGGTATAATTCACCCCTCCACTTT